The sequence of this TCR beta chain was determined in a study of blood T cell repertoires in COVID-19. The protocol was immunoSEQ multiplex PCR, while the TCRdb copy is restricted to in-frame clones and leaves out a portion. Of fewer than 65,000 clones listed, 75% to 90% are singletons. Germline CDR1 is MDHEN and CDR2 is SYDVKM. This CDR3 region has 15 residues. The V segment lost 6 bases and the J segment 3 bases; nucleotides outside the gene matches: 7. Source material: peripheral blood. The J gene is TRBJ2-1, the V gene TRBV28, with 8 bases matching TRBD1. This TCR came from a man between 60 and 70 years old with acute or convalescent COVID-19. The CDR3 bases are TGTGCCAGCAGGGCGACAGGGGAGCTCTACAATGAGCAGTTCTTC. Translated: CASRATGELYNEQFF.